This T cell receptor (beta chain) is from a study of T cells after yellow fever vaccination. Study-level background: SMART-Seq v4 Ultra Low Input prepared libraries from low-cell fractions.

Looked up from germline, CDR1 is SGHAT and CDR2 is FQNNGV. This CDR3 spans 12 amino acids. V lost 6 bases and J lost 10, with 10 bases in between. Overall study results and limits: A weaker secondary response peaked on day 5, the primary on day 15.

Of note for this clonotype: Its matching antigen is unknown.

In TCRdb, the 5' RACE reads were re-called with MiXCR into one record per CDR3 protein. The data hold 170,000 or so distinct CDR3 sequences, with roughly a tenth observed a single time. This clonotype originated in a man aged 18 to 35 who received the YFV17D yellow fever vaccine. V and J are TRBV11-2 and TRBJ1-6; D ambiguous. Source: CD8+ T cells sorted from PBMCs, taken 45 days after the yellow fever booster vaccination. CDR3 DNA sequence: TGTGCCAGCAGGATGAGGGCCTCACCCCTCCACTTT. Encoded protein: CASRMRASPLHF.